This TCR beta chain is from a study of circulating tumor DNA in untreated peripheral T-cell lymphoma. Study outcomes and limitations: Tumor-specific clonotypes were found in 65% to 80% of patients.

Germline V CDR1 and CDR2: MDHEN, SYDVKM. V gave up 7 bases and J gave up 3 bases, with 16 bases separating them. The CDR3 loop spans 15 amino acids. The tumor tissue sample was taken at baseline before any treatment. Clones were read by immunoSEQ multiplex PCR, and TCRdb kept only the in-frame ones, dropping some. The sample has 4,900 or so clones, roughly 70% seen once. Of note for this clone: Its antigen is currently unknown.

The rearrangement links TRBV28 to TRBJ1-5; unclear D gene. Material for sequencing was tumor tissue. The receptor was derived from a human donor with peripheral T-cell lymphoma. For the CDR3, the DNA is TGTGCCAGCACCCTATTGGGTTCCCTCAATCAGCCCCAGCATTTT. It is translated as CASTLLGSLNQPQHF.